These 14 T cell receptor beta chains were sequenced from one sample in a study of blood T cell repertoires in COVID-19. Profiled with immunoSEQ multiplex PCR; TCRdb holds only in-frame clones, not every one. The sample includes approximately 250,000 clones, around nine tenths of them seen just once. The specimen was peripheral blood. The origin of the receptors is a man younger than 45 with active or convalescent COVID-19.

V is TRBV12-3 or TRBV12-4 and J is TRBJ2-1; D is unclear. Trimming cost V 8 bases and J 4 bases, with 6 bases left between them. This CDR3 is built from 11 residues. CDR3 bases: TGTGCCAGCGCGACTTACAATGAGCAGTTCTTC. It codes for CASATYNEQFF.

This rearrangement joins TRBV13 to TRBJ2-7; 8 bases line up with TRBD1. Germline V gene sequence: CDR1 PRHDT, CDR2 FYEKMQ (reference sequence). The length of the CDR3 is 16 residues. V lost 5 bases to trimming and J lost 2 bases; unmatched junction nucleotides: 11. The CDR3 is CASSSYPGQDAYEQYF. CDR3 coding DNA: TGTGCCAGCAGCAGTTACCCGGGACAGGATGCCTACGAGCAGTACTTC.

This chain joins TRBV28 and TRBJ1-2, with 8 bases fitting TRBD1. This CDR3 contains 16 residues. Losses at the gene ends were 3 bases for V and 8 bases for J; bases not matched to a gene: 14. CDR1 and CDR2 from the germline V gene are MDHEN and SYDVKM. The CDR3 region is CASSFYKSQGARGYTF. The CDR3, as DNA: TGTGCCAGCAGTTTTTATAAGTCGCAGGGGGCGAGGGGCTACACCTTC.

The V call is TRBV11-3, the J call TRBJ2-5, with D possibly matching TRBD2 (6 bases). The CDR3 is 15 residues long. The germline CDR1 and CDR2 sequences are SGHNT and YENEEA. Trimming stripped 1 base from V and 0 bases from J, with 9 bases between. DNA for the CDR3: TGTGCCAGCAGCTTAGGTGCGGGAAACCAAGAGACCCAGTACTTC. Its protein product is CASSLGAGNQETQYF.

The genes are TRBV18 and TRBJ1-2; the D gene is possibly TRBD1 (5 bases). The V gene lost 5 bases and the J gene lost 1 base, with 8 bases spanning the gap. Germline loops: CDR1 KGHSH, CDR2 LQKENI. The CDR3 consists of 13 residues. CDR3 coding DNA: TGTGCCAGCTCAATAGACAGTAACTATGGCTACACCTTC. Protein sequence: CASSIDSNYGYTF. Combining the CDR3 with reference TRBV18 and TRBJ1-2 gives the whole variable domain NAGVMQNPRHLVRRRGQEARLRCSPMKGHSHVYWYRQLPEEGLKFMVYLQKENIIDESGMPKERFSAEFPKEGPSILRIQQVVRGDSAAYFCASSIDSNYGYTFGSGTRLTVV.

This clone appeared a single time. Distinct nucleotide sequences in the sample also encode this CDR3. The CDR3 bases are TGTGCCAGCAGTTTGGTGGACAGGGACACTGAAGCTTTCTTT. Translating gives CASSLVDRDTEAFF. V gene TRBV27 combines with J gene TRBJ1-1; 8 bases agree with TRBD1. The CDR3 runs to 14 residues. The junction had 3 bases not matched to a gene; V was cut back by 3 bases and J by 3 bases. From germline, CDR1 is MNHEY and CDR2 SMNVEV (reference sequence).

The chain couples TRBV12-3 or TRBV12-4 to TRBJ1-6; D may be TRBD1 (6 bases). V was shortened by 6 bases and J by 9 bases, with 12 bases between the two germline ends. This CDR3 comprises 13 residues. CDR3 DNA sequence: TGTGCCAGCAGCATAGGACAGACTTCACCCCTCCACTTT. This sequence encodes CASSIGQTSPLHF.

The sample holds a few counts of this clone. This chain uses TRBV28 with TRBJ2-7; TRBD1 agrees at 7 bases. This CDR3 contains 12 residues. Losses at the gene ends were 5 bases for V and 3 bases for J; bases not matched to a gene: 1. The germline V gene encodes CDR1 MDHEN and CDR2 SYDVKM. In nucleotides, the CDR3 is TGTGCCAGCAGTCCAGGGGGCTACGAGCAGTACTTC. It codes for CASSPGGYEQYF.

The V gene is TRBV30, the J gene TRBJ1-4, with 9 bases aligning to TRBD1. The CDR3 extends over 14 amino acids. J lost 7 bases, V lost 4 bases, and 7 bases had no gene match. Looked up from germline, CDR1 is GTSNPN and CDR2 is SVGIG (reference sequence). The DNA of the CDR3 is TGTGCCTGGACCAGTAGGGGACAGGGTGAAAAACTGTTTTTT. It encodes CAWTSRGQGEKLFF.

The chain carries TRBV30 and TRBJ2-2, with 9 nucleotides matching TRBD1. The CDR3 is 15 amino acids. Trimming removed 3 bases from V and 3 bases from J; junction bases left unmatched: 5. The germline gives CDR1 GTSNPN, CDR2 SVGIG (reference sequence). Here the CDR3 reads CAWRDRGGYTGELFF. The CDR3 DNA is TGTGCCTGGAGGGACAGGGGTGGTTACACCGGGGAGCTGTTTTTT.

V is TRBV11-2 and J is TRBJ1-2; tentatively, D is TRBD1 (5 bases). CDR1 is SGHAT, CDR2 FQNNGV, per germline. This CDR3 comprises 13 residues. The V gene lost 5 bases and the J gene lost 2 bases, with 9 bases spanning the gap. The CDR3 DNA is TGTGCCAGCAGCCCTCAGGGAAACTATGGCTACACCTTC. The encoded protein is CASSPQGNYGYTF.

The chain has TRBV4-2 and TRBJ2-7; D gene ambiguous. This CDR3 is built from 14 residues. Between the trimmed V and J ends, which lost 4 bases and 5 bases, there was a span of 15 bases. Germline V gene lookup returns CDR1 LGHNA and CDR2 YNFKEQ. CDR3 sequence (DNA): TGTGCCAGCAGCCGTTCCCTCGAGAGCCACGAGCAGTACTTC. Amino acid sequence: CASSRSLESHEQYF.

The chain combines TRBV5-1 with TRBJ1-1, with D possibly matching TRBD1 (5 bases). The V gene lost 4 bases and the J gene lost 0 bases, with 10 bases spanning the gap. This CDR3 is 14 amino acids long. Germline values: CDR1 SGHRS, CDR2 YFSETQ. The CDR3 loop reads CASSARDLNTEAFF. CDR3 nucleotide sequence: TGCGCCAGCAGCGCCCGGGACTTGAACACTGAAGCTTTCTTT.

This clone came up a few times. As DNA, the CDR3 is TGTGCCGAACAGGGGCTCCTCGACTATGGCTACACCTTC. Its protein is CAEQGLLDYGYTF. This chain joins TRBV5-8 and TRBJ1-2; TRBD1 agrees at 7 bases. Germline V gives CDR1 SGHTS, CDR2 YDEGEE. CDR3 length equals 13 residues. V trimming: 10 bases; J trimming: 3 bases; junction bases outside the gene matches: 9.